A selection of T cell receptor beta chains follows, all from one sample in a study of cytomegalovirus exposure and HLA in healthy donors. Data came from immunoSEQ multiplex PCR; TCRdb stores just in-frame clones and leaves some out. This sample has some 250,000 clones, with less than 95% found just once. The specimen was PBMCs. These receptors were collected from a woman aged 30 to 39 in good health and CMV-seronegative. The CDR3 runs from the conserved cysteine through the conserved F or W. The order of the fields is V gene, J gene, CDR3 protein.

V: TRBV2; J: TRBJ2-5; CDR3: CASSEASRGQETQYF
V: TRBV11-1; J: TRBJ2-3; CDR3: CASSFRRFGTDTQYF
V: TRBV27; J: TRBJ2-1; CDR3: CASSRAGTSYNEQFF
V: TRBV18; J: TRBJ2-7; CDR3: CASSPARKGLGQYF
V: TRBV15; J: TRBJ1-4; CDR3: CATSRGGTGGNEKLFF
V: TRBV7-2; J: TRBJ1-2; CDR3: CASSSLNYGYTF
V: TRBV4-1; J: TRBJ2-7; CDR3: CASSHQGLPYEQYF
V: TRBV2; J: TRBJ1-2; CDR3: CASSEMPGAHYGYTF
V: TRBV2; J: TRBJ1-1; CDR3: CASTPRGVLNTEAFF
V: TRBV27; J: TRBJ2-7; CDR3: CASSLWHTSYEQYF